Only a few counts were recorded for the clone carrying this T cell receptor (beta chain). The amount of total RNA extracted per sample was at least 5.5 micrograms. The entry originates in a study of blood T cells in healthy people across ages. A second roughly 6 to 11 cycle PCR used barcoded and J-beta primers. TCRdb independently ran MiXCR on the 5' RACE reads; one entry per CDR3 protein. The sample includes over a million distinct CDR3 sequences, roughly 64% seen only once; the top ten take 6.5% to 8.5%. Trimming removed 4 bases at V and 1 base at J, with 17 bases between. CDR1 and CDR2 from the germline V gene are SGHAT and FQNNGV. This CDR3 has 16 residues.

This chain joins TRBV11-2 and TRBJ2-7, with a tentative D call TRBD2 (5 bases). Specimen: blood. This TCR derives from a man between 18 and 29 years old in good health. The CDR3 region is CASSSREGSVSYEQYF. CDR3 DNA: TGTGCCAGCAGCTCTCGGGAAGGCAGTGTTTCCTACGAGCAGTACTTC.